This T cell receptor beta chain emerged from a study of beta chain features in type 1 diabetes. Study conclusions and caveats: Moderate yet significant TCRB CDR3 shortening was seen in Type 1 diabetes patients in all four CD4+ subsets.

For this clone: Its cognate antigen is unknown.

Every isolated RNA sample was fully reverse transcribed, so sequencing captured expressed TCRB transcripts. The table came from immunoSEQ multiplex PCR; TCRdb's copy has only in-frame clones and leaves some out. The sample lists about 900,000 clones, around a sixth occurring once. The sequenced material came from naive CD4+ T cells from blood. This sequence was found in a woman aged 18-29 years in good health.

CDR3 region: CASSSGDILPRRPSTDTQYF. CDR3 DNA sequence: TGTGCCAGCAGTTCCGGGGACATCTTACCCCGTAGGCCTAGCACAGATACGCAGTATTTT. The chain is built from TRBV27 and TRBJ2-3, with D perhaps TRBD1 (6 bases). Trimming pared 4 bases from V and 0 bases from J, leaving 26 bases between. The CDR3 is made up of 20 amino acids. Germline CDR1 is MNHEY and CDR2 is SMNVEV (reference sequence).